The clone carrying this TCR beta chain was counted once. The data derive from a study of PD-L1 blockade in urothelial cancer. Regarding time point: peripheral blood 6 weeks after treatment start. The CDR3 covers 16 residues. V trimming: 4 bases; J trimming: 4 bases; junction bases outside the gene matches: 9. Looked up from germline, CDR1 is MNHEY and CDR2 is SMNVEV (reference sequence). Only in-frame clones appear in the TCRdb table, and some are missing; sequencing was by immunoSEQ multiplex PCR. The profile shows 35,000 to 45,000 clones, more than 80% of them singletons. This specimen was PBMCs, taken around atezolizumab (anti-PD-L1) treatment. V and J are TRBV27 and TRBJ2-7; 11 nucleotides agree with TRBD2. The receptor comes from a man between 65 and 79 years old with urothelial cancer. CDR3 DNA: TGTGCCAGCAGTTCCGCCACTAGCGGGAGACGGTACGAGCAGTACTTC. Translating it yields CASSSATSGRRYEQYF.